The clone carrying this TCR beta chain was recorded once. No antigen is known for it. The data were obtained in a study of T cell responses to AZD1222 COVID-19 vaccine. General study findings and limits: All repertoire sampling was performed exclusively after the peak T cell response. Clonal diversity was possibly underestimated, and white British individuals and females predominated among donors. Baseline testing showed seropositivity in only 5 or 6 AZD1222 recipients. Nearly half of the spike-specific TCRs reportedly recognize variant regions that carry no mutations.

V was pared by 2 bases and J by 0 bases, with 10 bases between. From germline, CDR1 is LNHNV and CDR2 YYDKDF (reference sequence). The CDR3 consists of 16 residues. TCRdb's copy holds only in-frame clones and misses some; the assay was immunoSEQ multiplex PCR. The data show around 130,000 clones, with 80% to 95% seen just once and about 3% held by the top ten. The specimen comprised peripheral blood, sampled on day 0 of AZD1222 vaccination. J is TRBJ1-4 and V is TRBV15; D is undetermined. The source of this sequence is an adult in good health. The CDR3 DNA follows: TGTGCCACCAGCAGATCAAAGAGTACAACTAATGAAAAACTGTTTTTT. Translated: CATSRSKSTTNEKLFF.